The source of this TCR beta chain is a study of blood T cell repertoires in COVID-19. Authors' analysis steps: Counts of nucleated cells, estimated from reference gene primer amplification, were obtained. Clones were read by immunoSEQ multiplex PCR, and TCRdb kept only the in-frame ones, dropping some. The V and J calls and clone size come from that table; D and trimming were worked out from the DNA. The sample records around 200,000 clones, roughly 86% being singletons. The CDR3 contains 12 residues. V lost 3 bases and J lost 8, with 8 bases in between. Germline V gene sequence: CDR1 SGHTA, CDR2 FQGTGA.

The J gene is TRBJ2-1, the V gene TRBV7-3, with a weak D call TRBD1 (6 bases). This sequence was found in a man between 65 and 80 years old with acute or convalescent COVID-19. The sequenced material came from peripheral blood. The CDR3 sequence: CASSFTGHEQFF. The CDR3, as DNA: TGTGCCAGCAGCTTCACAGGGCATGAGCAGTTCTTC.